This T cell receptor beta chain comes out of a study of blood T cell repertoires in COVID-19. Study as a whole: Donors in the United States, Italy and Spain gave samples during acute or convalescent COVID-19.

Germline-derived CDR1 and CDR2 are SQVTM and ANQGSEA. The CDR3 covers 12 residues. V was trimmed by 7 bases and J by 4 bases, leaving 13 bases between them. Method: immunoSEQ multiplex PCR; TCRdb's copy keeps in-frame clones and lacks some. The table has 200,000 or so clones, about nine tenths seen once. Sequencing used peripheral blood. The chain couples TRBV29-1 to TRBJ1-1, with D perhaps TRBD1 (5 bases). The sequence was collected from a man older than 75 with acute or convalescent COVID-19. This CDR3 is CSATGGATEAFF. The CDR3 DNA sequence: TGCAGCGCCACAGGAGGGGCCACTGAAGCTTTCTTT.